The 31 T cell receptor beta chains given below trace back to one sample, sequenced in a study of cytomegalovirus exposure and HLA in healthy donors (dated by TCRdb to about 2017). Receptor libraries were prepared by the immunoSEQ multiplex PCR assay. For the multiplex PCR, a mixture combining 60 forward primers for TCR Vbeta segments and 13 reverse primers for TCR Jbeta segments was used. Held by TCRdb, this immuneACCESS table contains in-frame sequences only and omits some clones. Under half of the omission traces to an unresolved V gene where checked; the cause of the rest is unknown. This sample comprises about 98,000 clones, approximately 82% of them detected only once. The ten most abundant clones make up 2.6% of the sample. Material: PBMCs. These receptor sequences come from a middle-aged man in good health and CMV-seronegative.

V usage is TRBV6-5 and J usage is TRBJ2-5; no clear D gene. The length of the CDR3 is 14 residues. Trimming left V 6 bases short and J 5 bases short, with 16 bases between. The germline V gene encodes CDR1 MNHEY and CDR2 SVGAGI. The CDR3 reads CASSQRSGFETQYF. Here the CDR3 DNA reads TGTGCCAGCAGCCAACGTTCAGGATTTGAGACCCAGTACTTC.

The chain has TRBV19 and TRBJ1-5, with D possibly TRBD1 on 6 matching bases. V was cut by 10 bases and J by 3 bases, with 13 bases left in between. The CDR3 has 13 residues. Germline V CDR1 and CDR2: LNHDA, SQIVND (reference sequence). In nucleotides, the CDR3 is TGTGCCACCTCAGGGGCCTACAATCAGCCCCAGCATTTT. Its translation is CATSGAYNQPQHF.

The CDR3 DNA sequence: TGTGCCAGCACCCAAAGGAGACAGGGGGCTGGCTACACCTTC. This encodes CASTQRRQGAGYTF. The genes are TRBV2 and TRBJ1-2; TRBD1 aligns across 10 bases. CDR1 is SNHLY and CDR2 is FYNNEI in the germline V gene. The ends lost 7 bases at V and 7 bases at J; junction bases unmatched: 9. This CDR3 has 14 amino acids.

The chain is built from TRBV11-2 and TRBJ2-7, with D possibly matching TRBD1 (5 bases). CDR3 size: 16 residues. Germline-derived CDR1 and CDR2 are SGHAT and FQNNGV. Deletions cut 2 bases from V and 1 base from J, with 15 bases between. The CDR3 region has the DNA TGTGCCAGCAGCTTACTTGATCCAGGGCTATCCTACGAGCAGTACTTC. It specifies CASSLLDPGLSYEQYF.

The chain uses TRBV11-2 and TRBJ1-2; D might be TRBD1 (6 bases). Deletions cut 5 bases from V and 5 bases from J, with 6 bases between. Per the germline V gene, CDR1 is SGHAT and CDR2 is FQNNGV. The CDR3 contains 11 residues. The CDR3 protein is CASSQGYGYTF. CDR3 bases: TGTGCCAGCAGCCAGGGGTATGGCTACACCTTC.

The CDR3 reads CASLSSGDSYEQYF. The CDR3 DNA sequence: TGTGCCAGCTTGTCCAGCGGGGATTCCTACGAGCAGTACTTC. The V and J genes are TRBV6-5 and TRBJ2-7; TRBD2 aligns across 7 bases. CDR1 is MNHEY and CDR2 is SVGAGI in the germline V gene. With 8 bases clipped from V and 1 base from J, the junction kept 8 bases outside the gene matches. There are 14 residues in the CDR3.

The CDR3 region has the DNA TGTGCCAGCAGCCCCTTTTTACAGGGACCATTGAACACTGAAGCTTTCTTT. Encoded protein: CASSPFLQGPLNTEAFF. The chain combines TRBV7-6 with TRBJ1-1; the D gene is possibly TRBD1 (6 bases). This CDR3 region has 17 residues. V lost 5 bases and J 0 bases, leaving 19 bases between the germline ends. CDR1 is SGHVS, CDR2 FNYEAQ, per germline.

The chain is built from TRBV19 and TRBJ2-7, with 9 bases identical to TRBD1. This CDR3 region has 17 residues. The germline V gene encodes CDR1 LNHDA and CDR2 SQIVND (reference sequence). V was clipped by 5 bases and J by 1 base; unmatched bases: 12. CDR3 in amino acids: CASSRAAPGQGSYEQYF. As DNA, the CDR3 is TGTGCCAGTAGTCGGGCCGCCCCGGGACAGGGTTCCTACGAGCAGTACTTC. Variable domain in full (rest from reference TRBV19 and TRBJ2-7): DGGITQSPKYLFRKEGQNVTLSCEQNLNHDAMYWYRQDPGQGLRLIYYSQIVNDFQKGDIAEGYSVSREKKESFPLTVTSAQKNPTAFYLCASSRAAPGQGSYEQYFGPGTRLTVT.

V is TRBV6-1 and J is TRBJ2-5; 8 positions agree with TRBD1. Germline V gene data show CDR1 as MNHNS and CDR2 as SASEGT. V gave up 5 bases and J gave up 11 bases; unmatched junction bases: 10. CDR3 length: 13 residues. The CDR3 here is CASSIRTGWEQYF. The CDR3 region has the DNA TGTGCCAGCAGTATACGGACAGGGTGGGAGCAGTACTTC.

J is TRBJ1-5 and V is TRBV15, with D tentatively TRBD1 (6 bases). V was cut by 5 bases and J by 8 bases, with 16 bases left in between. This CDR3 comprises 14 residues. The V gene's germline CDR1 is LNHNV and CDR2 YYDKDF (reference sequence). DNA for the CDR3: TGTGCCACCAGCCCCCGGCGGGGGCAGGAGCCCCAGCATTTT. Protein sequence: CATSPRRGQEPQHF.

CDR3 in DNA: TGTGCCAGCAGCCTACAGGGGCGCACTGAAGCTTTCTTT. It specifies CASSLQGRTEAFF. The chain couples TRBV7-3 to TRBJ1-1, with TRBD1 identical over 7 bases. Germline CDR1 reads SGHTA; CDR2 reads FQGTGA. The CDR3 loop spans 13 amino acids. V dropped 5 bases and J dropped 4; count of bases not matched to a gene: 4.

The V gene is TRBV13, the J gene TRBJ2-1; 15 nucleotides line up with TRBD2. The CDR3 runs to 17 residues. With 4 bases clipped from V and 7 bases from J, the junction kept 8 bases outside the gene matches. Germline V gives CDR1 PRHDT, CDR2 FYEKMQ (reference sequence). DNA for the CDR3: TGTGCCAGCAGCTCATTTTGGGGACTAGCGGGGGGAAATGAGCAGTTCTTC. This sequence encodes CASSSFWGLAGGNEQFF.

V gene TRBV4-3 combines with J gene TRBJ2-3, with TRBD1 matching 7 bases. Trimming took 3 bases from V and 1 from J; bases not matched to a gene: 10. CDR1 and CDR2 (germline): LGHNA, YSLEER. The CDR3 length is 17 residues. The chain's CDR3 is CASSQTGSGLRTDTQYF. The DNA of the CDR3 is TGCGCCAGCAGCCAGACAGGGAGTGGGCTTCGCACAGATACGCAGTATTTT.

In DNA, the CDR3 is TGTGCCAGTAGTACCCGGGGAACGACTCAAGCTTTCTTT. It encodes CASSTRGTTQAFF. The J gene is TRBJ1-1, the V gene TRBV19; no reliable D call. Germline values: CDR1 LNHDA, CDR2 SQIVND (reference sequence). V lost 4 bases, J lost 9 bases, and 15 bases lay in between. CDR3 size: 13 residues. Full variable domain (rest looked up from reference TRBV19 and TRBJ1-1): DGGITQSPKYLFRKEGQNVTLSCEQNLNHDAMYWYRQDPGQGLRLIYYSQIVNDFQKGDIAEGYSVSREKKESFPLTVTSAQKNPTAFYLCASSTRGTTQAFFGQGTRLTVV.

The chain uses TRBV25-1 and TRBJ2-5, with 9 bases lining up with TRBD1. CDR3 length: 15 residues. Looked up from germline, CDR1 is MGHDK and CDR2 is SYGVNS. The V segment lost 2 bases and the J segment 6 bases; nucleotides outside the gene matches: 7. The CDR3 here is CASSEPTGGSQTQYF. CDR3 bases: TGTGCCAGCAGTGAACCCACAGGGGGCTCACAGACCCAGTACTTC.

The chain carries TRBV7-3 and TRBJ2-3; weak D call: TRBD2 (5 bases). CDR3 length equals 13 residues. V was trimmed by 4 bases and J by 5 bases, leaving 10 bases between them. Germline assignment: CDR1 SGHTA and CDR2 FQGTGA. CDR3 region: CASSSITRDTQYF. CDR3 sequence (DNA): TGTGCCAGCAGCTCAATCACTAGAGATACGCAGTATTTT.

Worth noting for this clone: The germline gene is not matched at one end of the junction; a read error may be the cause. This sequence joins TRBV19 and TRBJ2-1; 11 bases align to TRBD2. Germline CDR1 is LNHDA and CDR2 is SQIVND (reference sequence). The CDR3 consists of 12 residues. The CDR3 DNA reads as TGTGCCAGTAGTAACAGACTAGCGGGGCTGGTCTTC. Protein product: CASSNRLAGLVF.

As regards this clone: The same CDR3 is also encoded by other DNA sequences in this sample. The chain is built from TRBV18 and TRBJ2-7; a weak D match, TRBD1 (5 bases). In germline, CDR1 is KGHSH, CDR2 LQKENI. The V end lost 0 bases, the J end lost 1 base, and 13 bases lay between the germline ends. This CDR3 comprises 16 residues. DNA of the CDR3: TGTGCCAGCTCACCACCACCGGCAGGGCGGTCCTACGAGCAGTACTTC. Translation: CASSPPPAGRSYEQYF.

This chain links TRBV19 with TRBJ1-4; possibly TRBD1 for D (6 bases). This CDR3 has 13 residues. The germline CDR1 and CDR2 sequences are LNHDA and SQIVND (reference sequence). Trimming left V 7 bases short and J 5 bases short, with 11 bases between. The DNA of the CDR3 is TGTGCCAGTAATACAGGGAAGAATGAAAAACTGTTTTTT. Translated: CASNTGKNEKLFF.

For the CDR3, the DNA is TGTGCCAGCTCACGCTATGGGGAGACAGGGACGGGGGCGAACACTGAAGCTTTCTTT. Translated, it gives CASSRYGETGTGANTEAFF. V usage is TRBV18 and J usage is TRBJ1-1, with TRBD1 matching over 7 bases. Germline V CDR1 and CDR2: KGHSH, LQKENI. The CDR3 sequence is 19 residues long. V lost 4 bases and J lost 1; bases outside the gene matches: 18.

This clone was recorded only once. In nucleotides, the CDR3 is TGTGCCAGCAGCCAAGTCCGGGGGGGCACTGAAGCTTTCTTT. Translated, it gives CASSQVRGGTEAFF. The chain joins TRBV14 to TRBJ1-1, with D perhaps matching TRBD1 (5 bases). Trimming removed 1 base from V and 4 bases from J, with 10 bases in between. The CDR3 spans 14 residues. The germline CDR1 and CDR2 sequences are SGHDN and FVKESK.

The rearrangement joins TRBV9 to TRBJ1-2; D is ambiguous. In germline, CDR1 is SGDLS, CDR2 YYNGEE. The CDR3 loop spans 15 amino acids. Trimming removed 4 bases from V and 5 bases from J, with 18 bases in between. This CDR3 reads CASSRSGFGPYGYTF. CDR3 DNA: TGTGCCAGCAGCCGTAGCGGATTTGGGCCGTATGGCTACACCTTC.

V gene TRBV13 combines with J gene TRBJ2-1, with TRBD2 matching over 10 bases. Germline V gives CDR1 PRHDT, CDR2 FYEKMQ (reference sequence). There are 15 residues in the CDR3. Trimming removed 5 bases from V and 2 bases from J; junction bases left unmatched: 3. The CDR3 DNA sequence: TGTGCCAGCAGCCCCAGCGGGGGGGCCTACAATGAGCAGTTCTTC. The encoded protein is CASSPSGGAYNEQFF.

V and J are TRBV29-1 and TRBJ2-7; 8 bases align to TRBD1. Judging by the DNA end, TRBJ2-5 fits better; the J call may be wrong. This CDR3 contains 14 residues. Germline CDR1 and CDR2: SQVTM and ANQGSEA. The CDR3 spells CSVDRGAIGETQYF. DNA of the CDR3: TGCAGCGTAGACAGGGGCGCGATTGGAGAGACCCAGTACTTC.

This chain uses TRBV11-2 with TRBJ2-5, with 9 bases fitting TRBD2. The J call is in doubt because the DNA end fits TRBJ2-7 better. Germline V gene data show CDR1 as SGHAT and CDR2 as FQNNGV. The CDR3 is 15 amino acids. This CDR3 is CASSLLAGKTYEQYF. Written as DNA, the CDR3 is TGTGCCAGCAGCCTCCTAGCGGGGAAGACCTACGAGCAGTACTTC.

V and J are TRBV30 and TRBJ2-7; a weak D match, TRBD1 (5 bases). V was cut by 3 bases and J by 5 bases, with 14 bases left in between. Germline V gene sequence: CDR1 GTSNPN, CDR2 SVGIG (reference sequence). This CDR3 is 13 amino acids long. The CDR3 region is CAWRESGNHEQYF. CDR3 in DNA: TGTGCCTGGAGGGAGTCAGGGAACCACGAGCAGTACTTC.

This clone was seen only a few times. This rearrangement joins TRBV11-1 to TRBJ2-3; 9 bases map to TRBD2. The CDR3 runs to 19 residues. With 4 bases clipped from V and 6 bases from J, the junction kept 20 bases outside the gene matches. The germline gives CDR1 SGHAT, CDR2 FQDESV (reference sequence). CDR3 DNA: TGTGCCAGCAGCTCGCAGCAGAAGGGACTAGCCGCGTTGCCCGATACGCAGTATTTT. It codes for CASSSQQKGLAALPDTQYF.

The chain has TRBV10-1 and TRBJ2-7; tentative D call: TRBD1 (6 bases). Germline-derived CDR1 and CDR2 are WNHNN and SYGVQD (reference sequence). Trimming left V 10 bases short and J 3 bases short, with 49 bases between. The CDR3 has 24 amino acids. In DNA, the CDR3 is TGCGCCACCCCGCAGGGACCTCCACAGGGCTCAATCCCGGAACTTCCCTCGCTTTACTACGAGCAGTACTTC. Translation gives CATPQGPPQGSIPELPSLYYEQYF.

The V gene is TRBV6-5, the J gene TRBJ1-1; the D is unclear. V was trimmed by 2 bases and J by 1 base, leaving 11 bases between them. The CDR3 has 15 amino acids. CDR1 is MNHEY, CDR2 SVGAGI, per germline. The CDR3 bases are TGTGCCAGCAGTTACATGTCACGGGGGAACACTGAAGCTTTCTTT. It translates to CASSYMSRGNTEAFF.

The V call is TRBV4-1, the J call TRBJ1-6; 11 positions match TRBD1. The CDR3 consists of 15 residues. Germline CDR1 MGHRA, CDR2 YSYEKL. V lost 2 bases and J lost 14; bases outside the gene matches: 8. Written as DNA, the CDR3 is TGCGCCAGCAGCCAATTGGACAGGGGGCAATTAACCCTCCACTTT. This sequence encodes CASSQLDRGQLTLHF.

The CDR3 sequence is CASSPTGGALESPLHF. The CDR3 nucleotides read TGCGCCAGCAGCCCGACAGGGGGCGCGTTGGAATCACCCCTCCACTTT. The V call is TRBV5-1, the J call TRBJ1-6; 10 bases are shared with TRBD1. Germline V gene data show CDR1 as SGHRS and CDR2 as YFSETQ. The CDR3 length is 16 residues. The trim removed 4 bases at V and 10 bases at J, leaving 11 bases unmatched. Combining the CDR3 with reference TRBV5-1 and TRBJ1-6 gives the whole variable domain KAGVTQTPRYLIKTRGQQVTLSCSPISGHRSVSWYQQTPGQGLQFLFEYFSETQRNKGNFPGRFSGRQFSNSRSEMNVSTLELGDSALYLCASSPTGGALESPLHFGNGTRLTVT.